The entry below describes one T cell receptor (beta chain). Per the original methods: Amplified reference gene primers provided the basis for estimating nucleated cell counts. Clones were sequenced by immunoSEQ multiplex PCR, and TCRdb holds only the in-frame ones, with some missing. V and J calls and clone size are as listed in that table; D and trimming were resolved from the DNA. The sample includes about 22,000 clones, more than 85% of them seen just once. The CDR3 contains 14 residues. Per germline, CDR1 LGHDT and CDR2 YNNKEL (reference sequence). Trimming took 5 bases from V and 7 from J; bases not matched to a gene: 7. This entry belongs to a study of blood T cell repertoires in COVID-19.

The sequencing sample was made of peripheral blood. V gene TRBV3-1 (or the pseudogene TRBV3-2) combines with J gene TRBJ2-5; 10 bases agree with TRBD2. This sequence originates from a woman in her sixties or seventies with active COVID-19. The CDR3 DNA reads as TGTGCCAGCAGCTCGGGACTAGCGTCCGGGACCCAGTACTTC. It specifies CASSSGLASGTQYF.